This T cell receptor beta chain was found in a study of brain T cells in children with intractable seizures. CDR1 is MGHRA and CDR2 is YSYEKL in the germline V gene. The CDR3 spans 15 residues. V shed 5 bases and J 8 bases; nucleotides not matched to a gene: 9. Assay used: immunoSEQ multiplex PCR; TCRdb lists only in-frame clones, some missing. Among about 64,000 clones listed, roughly 95% were seen once. The receptor was isolated from a boy under two years old with focal cortical dysplasia and intractable seizures. The sequenced sample was peripheral blood, obtained at surgery. The rearrangement uses TRBV4-1 and TRBJ2-1, with 10 bases identical to TRBD2. This chain's CDR3 is CASSERGGLGDEQFF. The CDR3 DNA follows: TGCGCCAGCAGCGAGCGGGGGGGCCTAGGTGATGAGCAGTTCTTC.